This T cell receptor (beta chain) was recovered during a study of blood T cell repertoires in COVID-19. The overall study: Researchers got acute and convalescent COVID-19 samples from the United States, Italy and Spain.

Some clones are missing from TCRdb's copy, which holds only in-frame ones; the method was immunoSEQ multiplex PCR. The sample lists 150,000 to 200,000 clones; over 65% were seen once. CDR1 and CDR2 from the germline V gene are LGHNA and YSLEER. The CDR3 covers 17 residues. V was clipped by 2 bases and J by 2 bases; unmatched bases: 4. This clone was recorded only once. The chain employs TRBV4-3 and TRBJ2-1; 12 bases agree with TRBD2. This TCR came from a woman of 80 years or more with acute or convalescent COVID-19. The sample comprised peripheral blood. CDR3 region: CASSQRTSGITYNEQFF. CDR3 DNA sequence: TGCGCCAGCAGCCAAAGGACTAGCGGGATAACCTACAATGAGCAGTTCTTC.